The T cell receptor (beta chain) under discussion was sequenced for a study of molecular identifiers for immune sequencing clone quantification. This clonotype was recorded many times. TCRdb reprocessed the PCR reads with MiXCR, giving one entry per CDR3 protein. The sample includes about half a million distinct CDR3 sequences, about 20% seen only once; the top ten take under 0.85%. The CDR3 covers 15 residues. The germline V and J ends were trimmed by 0 bases and 0 bases, with 7 bases remaining between them. The germline gives CDR1 SGHDN, CDR2 FVKESK. The chain couples TRBV14 to TRBJ2-3; D not resolved. The sequenced sample consisted of naive CD8+ T cells from blood, with Jurkat cell RNA spiked in. This sample's subset: FACS-sorted CD8+CD4-CCR7+CD45RA+ naive T cells. This TCR was recovered from a human donor in good health. Some libraries in this study had Jurkat cell RNA spiked in. CDR3 sequence reads: CASSQEGYSTDTQYF. The DNA of the CDR3 is TGTGCCAGCAGCCAAGAAGGTTATAGCACAGATACGCAGTATTTT.